The 30 T cell receptor beta chains listed next were all sequenced from one sample in a study of shared clonotypes between healthy human individuals (dated by TCRdb to 2020 to 2021). Preparation of the library involved the immunoSEQ multiplex PCR assay. The table was pulled from immuneACCESS by TCRdb, which kept in-frame rearrangements only. Such tables lose some clones; where checked, under half of the loss comes from unresolved V genes, and the rest has no known cause. The sample includes 2.3 million or so clones, with approximately 95% observed a single time. The ten biggest clones cover under 0.45% of the sample. Sequencing input: naive CD4+ T cells from PBMCs. The sample's cell subset or site, from its label and the paper: CD45RA+ positively selected. These receptors all stem from a man younger than 30 in good health. Some clones in this sample may be carry-over from other donors' samples.

This clone was recorded only once. This chain uses TRBV4-3 with TRBJ1-2; no clear D gene. The length of the CDR3 is 16 residues. Germline values: CDR1 LGHNA, CDR2 YSLEER. The V end lost 0 bases, the J end lost 5 bases, and 16 bases lay between the germline ends. CDR3 sequence: CASSQEWSNPTYGYTF. Written as DNA, the CDR3 is TGCGCCAGCAGCCAAGAATGGAGTAATCCTACTTATGGCTACACCTTC.

This clone appeared once. This chain joins TRBV14 and TRBJ2-2; D is possibly TRBD1 (5 bases). This CDR3 is built from 18 residues. V lost 0 bases to trimming and J lost 4 bases, with 18 bases between them. Germline CDR1 is SGHDN and CDR2 is FVKESK. The CDR3 reads CASSQEWWPGAVTGELFF. The DNA of the CDR3 is TGTGCCAGCAGCCAAGAATGGTGGCCTGGGGCGGTCACCGGGGAGCTGTTTTTT.

This clone was counted once. The chain links TRBV4-2 to TRBJ2-1, with a possible D match to TRBD2 (6 bases). V was shortened by 1 base and J by 5 bases, with 15 bases between the two germline ends. The CDR3 runs 16 residues. Germline CDR1 is LGHNA and CDR2 is YNFKEQ. The CDR3 loop is CASSQAAGGIDNEQFF. CDR3 coding DNA: TGTGCCAGCAGCCAAGCCGCCGGGGGAATCGACAATGAGCAGTTCTTC.

CDR3 amino acids: CASNQGGFGAFF. The CDR3 nucleotides are TGTGCCAGCAACCAGGGGGGATTCGGAGCTTTCTTT. The V call is TRBV28, the J call TRBJ1-1; 7 positions match TRBD1. Trimming removed 7 bases from V and 10 bases from J; junction bases left unmatched: 9. The length of the CDR3 is 12 residues. Germline CDR1 MDHEN, CDR2 SYDVKM.

The chain employs TRBV2 and TRBJ1-2; no reliable D call. The V end lost 3 bases, the J end lost 7 bases, and 18 bases lay between the germline ends. Per germline, CDR1 SNHLY and CDR2 FYNNEI. The CDR3 has 15 residues. CDR3 residues: CASSEAGPTRGGYTF. The DNA for the CDR3 is TGTGCCAGCAGTGAGGCAGGCCCCACTCGGGGTGGCTACACCTTC.

Details on this clone: The identical CDR3 is also encoded by other nucleotide sequences in the sample. This chain joins TRBV29-1 and TRBJ1-1; D gene uncertain. Germline lookup yields CDR1 SQVTM and CDR2 ANQGSEA. The CDR3 sequence is 13 residues long. V lost 4 bases and J 0 bases, leaving 9 bases between the germline ends. The CDR3 DNA reads TGCAGCGTTGCTGGGAGGTTGAACACTGAAGCTTTCTTT. This codes for CSVAGRLNTEAFF.

This chain links TRBV11-3 with TRBJ2-1; D unclear. This CDR3 spans 14 amino acids. Germline CDR1 and CDR2: SGHNT and YENEEA. Trimming cost V 5 bases and J 0 bases, with 8 bases left between them. The CDR3 DNA follows: TGTGCCAGCAGCCGAAGGGACTCCTACAATGAGCAGTTCTTC. It translates to CASSRRDSYNEQFF.

Details on this clone: Other DNA sequences in the sample encode the same CDR3. V usage is TRBV6-1 and J usage is TRBJ1-4, with D unclear. This CDR3 comprises 13 residues. Germline CDR1 is MNHNS and CDR2 is SASEGT. V was cut by 7 bases and J by 5 bases, with 11 bases left in between. CDR3 DNA sequence: TGTGCCAGCAAGCGAGGGCCGAATGAAAAACTGTTTTTT. Protein product: CASKRGPNEKLFF.

The CDR3 nucleotides read TGTGCCTGGAGCCCCGACTCGTCCGGCTACACCTTC. This encodes CAWSPDSSGYTF. The V and J genes are TRBV30 and TRBJ1-2; no definite D call. Trimming took off 3 bases at V and 8 bases at J, with 13 bases between the two ends. Germline CDR1 is GTSNPN and CDR2 is SVGIG (reference sequence). This CDR3 region has 12 residues.

V gene TRBV18 combines with J gene TRBJ2-1; maybe TRBD1 (6 bases). The V and J ends lost 4 bases and 0 bases respectively, with 16 bases between them. Germline CDR1 KGHSH, CDR2 LQKENI. The length of the CDR3 is 17 residues. The DNA for the CDR3 is TGTGCCAGCTCACTCAGGGGAATAGCGTCCTCCTACAATGAGCAGTTCTTC. Its protein is CASSLRGIASSYNEQFF.

The rearrangement joins TRBV28 to TRBJ2-3; D unclear. CDR3 length: 10 amino acids. V lost 11 bases to trimming and J lost 9 bases, with 12 bases between them. Germline loops: CDR1 MDHEN, CDR2 SYDVKM. The CDR3 protein is CAGLGYTQYF. The CDR3 nucleotides read TGTGCCGGTCTGGGGTACACGCAGTATTTT.

In the case of this clone: The sample holds other DNA sequences that translate to the same CDR3. The J gene is TRBJ1-2, the V gene TRBV10-3, with D possibly matching TRBD1 (5 bases). V lost 0 bases and J lost 1, with 12 bases in between. The CDR3 is 16 amino acids. Germline-derived CDR1 and CDR2 are ENHRY and SYGVKD. This CDR3 is CAISESRQGLNYGYTF. The CDR3 DNA reads as TGTGCCATCAGTGAGTCTCGTCAGGGACTTAACTATGGCTACACCTTC.

The chain links TRBV25-1 to TRBJ1-4; no reliable D call. Deletions cut 3 bases from V and 3 bases from J, with 8 bases between. Germline V gene sequence: CDR1 MGHDK, CDR2 SYGVNS. The CDR3 loop spans 14 amino acids. The CDR3 here is CASSDQVPNEKLFF. The CDR3 coding sequence is TGTGCCAGCAGTGATCAGGTCCCTAATGAAAAACTGTTTTTT.

The chain carries TRBV23-1 and TRBJ2-6, with D perhaps matching TRBD1 (7 bases). TRBV23-1 is recorded as an ORF, its role being uncertain. The CDR3 contains 21 residues. Trimming removed 2 bases at V and 0 bases at J, with 23 bases between. The CDR3: CASSQTRTGAGSFSGANVLTF. The CDR3 DNA is TGCGCCAGCAGTCAAACTAGGACAGGAGCCGGGAGCTTCTCTGGGGCCAACGTCCTGACTTTC.

The rearrangement links TRBV5-4 to TRBJ2-5; 12 positions match TRBD2. This CDR3 comprises 18 residues. V lost 3 bases and J lost 4; bases outside the gene matches: 13. Germline assignment: CDR1 SGHNT and CDR2 YYREEE (reference sequence). The CDR3 DNA sequence: TGTGCCAGCAGCTCCTTGACTAGCGGGAGAGCGGGTGTAGAGACCCAGTACTTC. Encoded protein: CASSSLTSGRAGVETQYF.

J is TRBJ2-7 and V is TRBV6-5; D not resolved. Between the trimmed V and J ends, which lost 0 bases and 5 bases, there was a span of 8 bases. This CDR3 spans 13 amino acids. Germline lookup yields CDR1 MNHEY and CDR2 SVGAGI. The CDR3 reads CASSYSIRNEQYF. CDR3 coding DNA: TGTGCCAGCAGTTACTCGATTCGGAACGAGCAGTACTTC.

The chain carries TRBV28 and TRBJ2-7; D remains ambiguous. The CDR3 has 13 amino acids. Germline V gene lookup returns CDR1 MDHEN and CDR2 SYDVKM. V gave up 3 bases and J gave up 6 bases, with 12 bases separating them. The CDR3 DNA sequence: TGTGCCAGCAGTTTGGTAGGTTCTGGCGAGCAGTACTTC. Its translation is CASSLVGSGEQYF.

As for this clone: Other nucleotide sequences from this sample produce the same CDR3. This rearrangement joins TRBV5-1 to TRBJ2-3; TRBD2 aligns across 16 bases. CDR1 is SGHRS, CDR2 YFSETQ, per germline. The CDR3 sequence is 18 residues long. Trimming at V came to 4 bases and at J to 0 bases, leaving 5 bases not matched to a gene. CDR3 bases: TGCGCCAGCAGCCCGGGGGGACTAGCGGGAGGGAGCACAGATACGCAGTATTTT. As protein: CASSPGGLAGGSTDTQYF. The full variable domain, in which reference TRBV5-1 and TRBJ2-3 provide the parts outside the CDR3, is KAGVTQTPRYLIKTRGQQVTLSCSPISGHRSVSWYQQTPGQGLQFLFEYFSETQRNKGNFPGRFSGRQFSNSRSEMNVSTLELGDSALYLCASSPGGLAGGSTDTQYFGPGTRLTVL.

The count of this clone is one. The chain employs TRBV27 and TRBJ2-7; 7 positions match TRBD2. Germline V lookup: CDR1 MNHEY, CDR2 SMNVEV (reference sequence). The J segment lost 1 base and the V segment lost 2 bases, leaving 11 bases of the junction unmatched. CDR3 size: 17 residues. The CDR3 protein is CASSLKGPGTTSYEQYF. The CDR3 DNA sequence: TGTGCCAGCAGTTTAAAGGGCCCCGGGACTACTTCCTACGAGCAGTACTTC.

The V gene is TRBV5-5, the J gene TRBJ2-7; 9 bases line up with TRBD1. V was clipped by 3 bases and J by 8 bases; unmatched bases: 6. The CDR3 is 13 residues long. Germline CDR1 and CDR2: SGHKS and YYEKEE (reference sequence). The CDR3: CASSSGTGFKQYF. CDR3 sequence (DNA): TGTGCCAGCAGCTCCGGGACAGGGTTTAAGCAGTACTTC.

The chain joins TRBV9 to TRBJ2-7; TRBD1 aligns across 7 bases. The junction had 9 bases not matched to a gene; V was cut back by 3 bases and J by 3 bases. Germline CDR1 reads SGDLS; CDR2 reads YYNGEE. There are 15 residues in the CDR3. CDR3 DNA: TGTGCCAGCAGCGCGGGACAGAAGATCGACTACGAGCAGTACTTC. Translating it yields CASSAGQKIDYEQYF.

V usage is TRBV2 and J usage is TRBJ2-7; D is perhaps TRBD1 (6 bases). From germline, CDR1 is SNHLY and CDR2 FYNNEI. This CDR3 is built from 18 residues. Trimming cost V 4 bases and J 8 bases, with 30 bases left between them. The CDR3 coding sequence is TGTGCCAGCAGTGTGGCGGCCCCCGACAGGCGATACCTACGACAGCAGTACTTC. It is translated as CASSVAAPDRRYLRQQYF.

Only a few counts were recorded for this clone. V and J are TRBV10-2 and TRBJ1-1; D uncertain. The CDR3 totals 14 residues. CDR1 WSHSY and CDR2 SAAADI come from the germline V gene. V was shortened by 2 bases and J by 5 bases, with 12 bases between the two germline ends. CDR3 DNA: TGCGCCAGCAGTGAGCTCGGGATGGAAACTGAAGCTTTCTTT. Its translation: CASSELGMETEAFF.

The rearrangement links TRBV28 to TRBJ1-1; D unclear. The germline gives CDR1 MDHEN, CDR2 SYDVKM. Trimming removed 4 bases at V and 1 base at J, with 10 bases between. This CDR3 is built from 14 residues. CDR3 coding DNA: TGTGCCAGCAGTTACCTAAAGAGGAACACTGAAGCTTTCTTT. Its protein is CASSYLKRNTEAFF.

This chain links TRBV7-2 with TRBJ1-1, with 7 bases fitting TRBD1. Per germline, CDR1 SGHTA and CDR2 FQGNSA. The CDR3 is 15 amino acids. V was pared by 2 bases and J by 5 bases, with 8 bases of the junction left unmatched. The CDR3: CASSLNRAGGTEAFF. In DNA form, the CDR3 reads TGTGCCAGCAGCTTAAATCGGGCAGGGGGAACTGAAGCTTTCTTT.

The V gene is TRBV5-1, the J gene TRBJ2-2; D tentatively reads TRBD1 or TRBD2 (5 bases each). Germline-derived CDR1 and CDR2 are SGHRS and YFSETQ. V gave up 2 bases and J gave up 6 bases, with 14 bases separating them. CDR3 length: 15 amino acids. CDR3 DNA: TGCGCCAGCAGCTTTTCCGGGACCGCCTCCGGGGAGCTGTTTTTT. Protein sequence: CASSFSGTASGELFF.

V gene TRBV28 combines with J gene TRBJ2-6; no firm D call. CDR1 MDHEN and CDR2 SYDVKM come from the germline V gene. The CDR3 is 12 amino acids. The V end was cut by 10 bases, the J end by 6 bases, with 10 bases between. CDR3 bases: TGTGCCATCCTGGTGGAGGCCAACGTCCTGACTTTC. Its translation is CAILVEANVLTF.

V gene TRBV7-9 combines with J gene TRBJ2-7; possible D gene TRBD2, 5 bases. V dropped 5 bases and J dropped 5 bases, with 16 bases sitting between them. Germline CDR1 reads SEHNR; CDR2 reads FQNEAQ (reference sequence). This CDR3 is 14 amino acids long. CDR3 loop: CASSPRERRDEQYF. DNA of the CDR3: TGTGCCAGCAGCCCTAGGGAACGGCGGGACGAGCAGTACTTC.

Of note for this clone: A clone one base away is much larger, so this may be a read error. This CDR3 is also generated by other DNA sequences in the sample. The chain joins TRBV5-1 to TRBJ2-5; the D is unclear. Trimming removed 0 bases from V and 5 bases from J, with 5 bases in between. The CDR3 runs to 12 residues. Germline CDR1 reads SGHRS; CDR2 reads YFSETQ. The CDR3 DNA follows: TGCGCCAGCAGCTTGGCCTGGGAGACCCAGTACTTC. Its protein product is CASSLAWETQYF.

The gene calls are TRBV18 and TRBJ1-1; a possible D gene is TRBD1 (5 bases). The CDR3 covers 15 residues. The germline V gene has CDR1 KGHSH and CDR2 LQKENI. Deletions cut 6 bases from V and 0 bases from J, with 14 bases between. The CDR3 protein is CASSPQTAVNTEAFF. CDR3 DNA: TGTGCCAGCTCCCCGCAGACAGCAGTGAACACTGAAGCTTTCTTT.